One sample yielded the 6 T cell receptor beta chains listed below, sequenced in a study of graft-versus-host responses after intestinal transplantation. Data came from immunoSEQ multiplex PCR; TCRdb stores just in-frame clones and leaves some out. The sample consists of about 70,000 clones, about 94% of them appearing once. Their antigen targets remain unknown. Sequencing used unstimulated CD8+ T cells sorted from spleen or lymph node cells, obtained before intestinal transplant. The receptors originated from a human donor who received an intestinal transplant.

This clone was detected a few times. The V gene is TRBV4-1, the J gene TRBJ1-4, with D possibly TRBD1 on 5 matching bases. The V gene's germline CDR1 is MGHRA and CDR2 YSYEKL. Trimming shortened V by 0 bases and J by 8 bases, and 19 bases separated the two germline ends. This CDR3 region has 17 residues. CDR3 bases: TGCGCCAGCAGCCAAGAATTTCCAGGGACGGCGACGGAAAAACTGTTTTTT. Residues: CASSQEFPGTATEKLFF.

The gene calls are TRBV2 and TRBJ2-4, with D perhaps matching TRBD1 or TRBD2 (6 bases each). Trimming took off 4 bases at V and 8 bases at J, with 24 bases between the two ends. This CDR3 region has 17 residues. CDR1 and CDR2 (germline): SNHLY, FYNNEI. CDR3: CASSVQLNSQRGDIQYF. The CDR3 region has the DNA TGTGCCAGCAGTGTCCAGCTCAACTCCCAGAGGGGGGACATTCAGTACTTC.

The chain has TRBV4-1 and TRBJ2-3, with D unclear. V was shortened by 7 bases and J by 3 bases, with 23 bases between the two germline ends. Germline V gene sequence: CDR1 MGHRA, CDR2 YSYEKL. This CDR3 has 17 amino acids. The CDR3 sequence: CASTLIGRPTLTDTQYF. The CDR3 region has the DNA TGCGCCAGCACCCTCATCGGGCGCCCCACATTGACAGATACGCAGTATTTT.

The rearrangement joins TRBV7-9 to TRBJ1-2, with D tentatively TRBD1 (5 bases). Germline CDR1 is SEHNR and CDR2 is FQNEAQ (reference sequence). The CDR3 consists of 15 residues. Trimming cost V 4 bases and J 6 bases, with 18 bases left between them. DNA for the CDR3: TGTGCCAGCAGCTATGCCCGCGTGGGGCAGAATGGCTACACCTTC. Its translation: CASSYARVGQNGYTF. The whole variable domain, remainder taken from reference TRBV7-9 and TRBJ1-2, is DTGVSQNPRHKITKRGQNVTFRCDPISEHNRLYWYRQTLGQGPEFLTYFQNEAQLEKSRLLSDRFSAERPKGSFSTLEIQRTEQGDSAMYLCASSYARVGQNGYTFGSGTRLTVV.

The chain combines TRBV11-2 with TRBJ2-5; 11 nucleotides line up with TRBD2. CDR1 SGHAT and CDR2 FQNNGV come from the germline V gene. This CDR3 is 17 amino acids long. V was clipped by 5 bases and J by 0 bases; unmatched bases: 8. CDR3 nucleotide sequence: TGTGCCAGCAGCGCCGGGACTAGCGGACCCTACCAAGAGACCCAGTACTTC. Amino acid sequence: CASSAGTSGPYQETQYF. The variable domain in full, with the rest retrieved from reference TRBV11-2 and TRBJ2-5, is EAGVAQSPRYKIIEKRQSVAFWCNPISGHATLYWYQQILGQGPKLLIQFQNNGVVDDSQLPKDRFSAERLKGVDSTLKIQPAKLEDSAVYLCASSAGTSGPYQETQYFGPGTRLLVL.

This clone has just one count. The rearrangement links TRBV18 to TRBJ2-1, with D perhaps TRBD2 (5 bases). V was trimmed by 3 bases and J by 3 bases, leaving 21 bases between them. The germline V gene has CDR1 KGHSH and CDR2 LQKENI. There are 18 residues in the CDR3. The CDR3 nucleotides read TGTGCCAGCTCACCTGTCGGGCCATACACCGGGGTCTACAATGAGCAGTTCTTC. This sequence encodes CASSPVGPYTGVYNEQFF.